Listed below are T cell receptor beta chains from one sample, sequenced in a study of T-cell memory formation after mild COVID-19. TCRdb fed the 5' RACE reads into MiXCR, producing one record per CDR3 protein. In the table there are fewer than 350,000 distinct CDR3 sequences, approximately 16% of which are singletons. The sample taken for sequencing was PBMCs or a T cell subset sorted from them (not recorded which). The receptor set was obtained from a young man who had mild COVID-19 (a few samples of this study predate the infection). Cell type and time point are not known. Both conserved end residues are part of each CDR3. D genes are given only for firm matches. Size tells how often a clone was seen (once, few, many) or the class of an expanded clone, and some rows leave it out.

>NA|TRBJ1-1|few|TRBV3-1
TGTGCCAGCAGCGAAAGGGGGAGGGCTGAAGCTTTCTTT
CASSERGRAEAFF
>NA|TRBJ1-1|NA|TRBV27
TGTGCCAGCAGTCCACAGGGTTGGGAGGGCACTGAAGCTTTCTTT
CASSPQGWEGTEAFF
>TRBD1|TRBJ1-3|few|TRBV5-1
TGCGCCAGCAGCGGAGGGACAGGTGGAAACACCATATATTTT
CASSGGTGGNTIYF
>NA|TRBJ1-5|NA|TRBV27
TGTGCCAGCAGTCCCTCGGTAGGTTATAGCAATCAGCCCCAGCATTTT
CASSPSVGYSNQPQHF
>NA|TRBJ1-5|NA|TRBV7-9
TGTGCCATCAGCCCGGCGGGTCAGCCCCAGCATTTT
CAISPAGQPQHF
>NA|TRBJ2-1|NA|TRBV6-6
TGTGCCAGCAGTTACTCGGGAAGCTCCTACAATGATCAGTTCTTC
CASSYSGSSYNDQFF
>NA|TRBJ1-4|few|TRBV12-3/TRBV12-4
TGTGCCAGCAGTTTATGGGGGACAACTAATGAAAAACTGTTTTTT
CASSLWGTTNEKLFF
>TRBD1|TRBJ1-1|few|TRBV6-5
TGTGCCAGCAGAGGACAGGGGCGGACTGAAGCTTTCTTT
CASRGQGRTEAFF
>NA|TRBJ2-3|NA|TRBV20-1
TGCAGTGCTAGAGTCGCCCAGGGCAGCGGAGATACGCAGTATTTT
CSARVAQGSGDTQYF
>TRBD2|TRBJ2-3|few|TRBV27
TGTGCCAGCAGATCGCGACTAGCGGGGTTTCATACGCAGTATTTT
CASRSRLAGFHTQYF
>NA|TRBJ2-7|few|TRBV10-3
TGTGCCATCAGTTCGGACTCCTACGAGCAGTACTTC
CAISSDSYEQYF
>TRBD2|TRBJ2-2|NA|TRBV12-3/TRBV12-4
TGTGCCAGCAGTGACGGGACTAGCGGGGGGGTGACCGGGGAGCTGTTTTTT
CASSDGTSGGVTGELFF
>NA|TRBJ1-1|once|TRBV5-1
TGCGCCAGCAGCTTGGAGTCAGGGCTAAGGACTGAAGCTTTCTTT
CASSLESGLRTEAFF
>NA|TRBJ2-5|few|TRBV10-3
TGTGCCATCAGCGGGACCGGGCTAGGGGAGACCCAGTACTTC
CAISGTGLGETQYF
>TRBD1|TRBJ1-6|NA|TRBV7-8
TGTGCCAGCAGCCTATCTACCACCGGGACAGGTTATAATTCACCCCTCCACTTT
CASSLSTTGTGYNSPLHF
>TRBD2|TRBJ2-3|few|TRBV29-1
TGCAGCGTTTTCGGCGGGGGGGCCTGGGATACGCAGTATTTT
CSVFGGGAWDTQYF
>NA|TRBJ1-6|few|TRBV7-9
TGTGCCAGCAGATCTAAATATAATTCACCCCTCCACTTT
CASRSKYNSPLHF
>NA|TRBJ2-3|many|TRBV7-3
TGTGCCAGCAGTCTCACCGAGGGGAGCGGTACGCAGTATTTT
CASSLTEGSGTQYF
>TRBD1|TRBJ1-2|NA|TRBV27
TGTGCCAGCAGATTCCATGACAGGGAGAACTATGGCTACACCTTC
CASRFHDRENYGYTF
>TRBD1|TRBJ2-3|few|TRBV11-2
TGTGCCAGCAGCTTAGAAGGCCAGGGGGGCACAGATACGCAGTATTTT
CASSLEGQGGTDTQYF
>NA|TRBJ2-6|few|TRBV20-1
TGCAGTGCTAGAGATCTTCGTTCCTCTGGGGCCAACGTCCTGACTTTC
CSARDLRSSGANVLTF
>TRBD1|TRBJ2-2|many|TRBV19
TGTGCCAGCCTTCTCCGGGGACAGGGAGACACCGGGGAGCTGTTTTTT
CASLLRGQGDTGELFF
>NA|TRBJ2-3|NA|TRBV21-1
TGTGCCAGCAGCAAAAAAAGCGGGGGACTGACGGGGGCAGATACGCAGTATTTT
CASSKKSGGLTGADTQYF
>TRBD2|TRBJ2-5|few|TRBV6-5
TGTGCCAGCAGTTACTCACTAGCGGGGGTTCAAGAGACCCAGTACTTC
CASSYSLAGVQETQYF
>NA|TRBJ2-2|few|TRBV2
TGTGCCAGCAGTGACAAGGCGAACACCGGGGAGCTGTTTTTT
CASSDKANTGELFF
>NA|TRBJ2-2|many|TRBV20-1
TGCAGTGCTAAATGGCCGACGAACACCGGGGAGCTGTTTTTT
CSAKWPTNTGELFF
>TRBD1|TRBJ1-1|NA|TRBV7-9
TGTGCCAGCAGCGACAGGGAAAGGAACACTGAAGCTTTCTTT
CASSDRERNTEAFF
>NA|TRBJ2-3|few|TRBV7-9
TGTGCCAGCAGCTCGAATTCCGATGTCGGTACGCAGTATTTT
CASSSNSDVGTQYF
>TRBD1|TRBJ1-6|NA|TRBV6-2/TRBV6-3
TGTGCCAGCAAACAGGGGCTATCTAATTCACCCCTCCACTTT
CASKQGLSNSPLHF
>TRBD2|TRBJ2-2|few|TRBV4-2
TGTGCCAGCAGCCAAGACACCAGCGGGGGGTGGAGACCCGGGGAGCTGTTTTTT
CASSQDTSGGWRPGELFF
>NA|TRBJ2-3|many|TRBV15
TGTGCCACCAGCAGGGACCCAACCCCCACAGATACGCAGTATTTT
CATSRDPTPTDTQYF
>NA|TRBJ2-7|many|TRBV12-3/TRBV12-4
TGTGCCAGCAGCCGAGGGCCCTACGAGCAGTACTTC
CASSRGPYEQYF
>NA|TRBJ1-1|NA|TRBV6-1
TGTGCCAGCAGTGAAGTATCGCTGAACACTGAAGCTTTCTTT
CASSEVSLNTEAFF
>NA|TRBJ2-3|few|TRBV15
TGTGCCACCAGCAGAATCGCAGGCCTTCCCACAGATACGCAGTATTTT
CATSRIAGLPTDTQYF
>TRBD2|TRBJ2-7|many|TRBV6-6
TGTGCCAGCAGTTACTCCGGGACTAGCGGGGGGTTCTACGAGCAGTACTTC
CASSYSGTSGGFYEQYF
>TRBD2|TRBJ2-3|NA|TRBV5-6
TGTGCCAGCAGCTTGGTCCTAGCGGGGGTGGATACGCAGTATTTT
CASSLVLAGVDTQYF
>NA|TRBJ2-1|many|TRBV5-1
TGCGCCAGCAGCTTTGCGGTGTTGGCCTACAATGAGCAGTTCTTC
CASSFAVLAYNEQFF
>TRBD2|TRBJ2-1|many|TRBV7-8
TGTGCCAGCAGCCCAAGGACTAGCTACAATGAGCAGTTCTTC
CASSPRTSYNEQFF
>NA|TRBJ1-6|many|TRBV4-3
TGCGCCAGCAGCCAAGACAGGGGTCGTAATTCACCCCTCCACTTT
CASSQDRGRNSPLHF
>NA|TRBJ1-1|few|TRBV24-1
TGTGCCACCAGTGATCGGGGGCTATCTGAAGCTTTCTTT
CATSDRGLSEAFF
>TRBD2|TRBJ2-2|many|TRBV7-2
TGTGCCAGCAGCCCCAGCGGGGGGACGAACACCGGGGAGCTGTTTTTT
CASSPSGGTNTGELFF
>TRBD2|TRBJ2-5|few|TRBV7-9
TGTGCCAGCAGCTTAATAGCGGGGGGAATCCAAGAGACCCAGTACTTC
CASSLIAGGIQETQYF
>TRBD2|TRBJ2-5|NA|TRBV4-2
TGTGCCAGCAGCCAAGATCCCGGGGGGGGCGAGACCCAGTACTTC
CASSQDPGGGETQYF
>NA|TRBJ1-1|many|TRBV7-9
TGTGCCAGCGGCACTGAAGCTTTCTTT
CASGTEAFF
>NA|TRBJ2-2|many|TRBV29-1
TGCAGCGTTGAAGACAGGGTTGTAACCGGGGAGCTGTTTTTT
CSVEDRVVTGELFF
>NA|TRBJ1-2|NA|TRBV4-3
TGCGCCAGCAGCCAAGAGGAGGGGGTGGGCTATGGCTACACCTTC
CASSQEEGVGYGYTF
>TRBD1|TRBJ2-7|NA|TRBV29-1
TGCAGCGTTGGGGGACAGGGGACCGAGCAGTACTTC
CSVGGQGTEQYF
>TRBD1|TRBJ2-5|NA|TRBV7-8
TGTGCCAGCAGTCGATCCGGGACAGGGGGCGAAGAGACCCAGTACTTC
CASSRSGTGGEETQYF